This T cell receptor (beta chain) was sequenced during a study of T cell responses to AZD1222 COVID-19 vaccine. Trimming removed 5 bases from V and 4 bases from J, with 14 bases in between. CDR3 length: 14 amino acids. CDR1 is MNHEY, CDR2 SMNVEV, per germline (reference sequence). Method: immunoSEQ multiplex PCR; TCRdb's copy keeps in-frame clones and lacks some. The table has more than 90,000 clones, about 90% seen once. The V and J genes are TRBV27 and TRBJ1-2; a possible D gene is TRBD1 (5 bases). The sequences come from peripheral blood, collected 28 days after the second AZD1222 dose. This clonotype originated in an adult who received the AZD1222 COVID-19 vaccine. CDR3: CASSTGRDLYGYTF. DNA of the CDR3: TGTGCCAGCAGTACAGGCCGGGACCTCTATGGCTACACCTTC.